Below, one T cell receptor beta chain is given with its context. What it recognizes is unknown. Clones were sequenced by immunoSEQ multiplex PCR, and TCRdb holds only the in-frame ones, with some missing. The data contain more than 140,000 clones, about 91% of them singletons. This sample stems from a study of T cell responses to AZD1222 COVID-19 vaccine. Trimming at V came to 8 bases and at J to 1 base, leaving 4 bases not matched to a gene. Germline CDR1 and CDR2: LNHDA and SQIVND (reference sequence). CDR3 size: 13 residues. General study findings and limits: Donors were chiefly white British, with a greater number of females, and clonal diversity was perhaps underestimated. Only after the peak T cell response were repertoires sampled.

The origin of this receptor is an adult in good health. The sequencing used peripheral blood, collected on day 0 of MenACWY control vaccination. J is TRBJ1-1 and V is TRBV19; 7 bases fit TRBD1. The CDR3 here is CASGRQGNTEAFF. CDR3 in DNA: TGTGCCAGTGGAAGACAGGGGAACACTGAAGCTTTCTTT. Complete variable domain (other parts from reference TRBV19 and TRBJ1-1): DGGITQSPKYLFRKEGQNVTLSCEQNLNHDAMYWYRQDPGQGLRLIYYSQIVNDFQKGDIAEGYSVSREKKESFPLTVTSAQKNPTAFYLCASGRQGNTEAFFGQGTRLTVV.